What follows are 18 T cell receptor beta chains derived from one specimen sequenced in a study of identical twins (dated by TCRdb to the mid-2010s). The receptor library was made with 5' RACE. The sample was run on an Illumina HiSeq 2000. TCRdb applied fastp at Q25 and MiXCR to the public reads, then kept only in-frame beta chains. Rows matching on CDR3 protein sequence are summarized as one entry with the most common DNA and genes. The sample table lists around 650,000 distinct CDR3 sequences, under 8.5% of them with a count of one. Approximately 1.5% of the sample belongs to the ten largest clones. The same data also contributed to another study, on yellow fever vaccine responses in identical twins.

Sequencing used PBMCs. The receptors were sampled from a woman aged 18-35 years in good health.

CDR3 region: CASSPRDRGDPPRYF. CDR3 bases: TGTGCCAGCAGCCCCCGAGACAGGGGGGACCCCCCGAGGTACTTC. The rearrangement joins TRBV3-1 to TRBJ2-7; 9 bases match TRBD1. The germline V gene encodes CDR1 LGHDT and CDR2 YNNKEL (reference sequence). The V gene end was trimmed by 4 bases and the J gene end by 12 bases; junction bases not matched to a gene: 16. This CDR3 has 15 residues.

The chain uses TRBV28 and TRBJ2-3; D is perhaps TRBD2 (6 bases). The CDR3 loop spans 13 amino acids. Per germline, CDR1 MDHEN and CDR2 SYDVKM. With 10 bases removed from V and 1 base from J, the gap between germline ends came to 12 bases. The CDR3 loop reads CANSPGGTDTQYF. CDR3 coding DNA: TGTGCCAACTCGCCGGGGGGCACAGATACGCAGTATTTT.

The V gene is TRBV7-6, the J gene TRBJ1-3, with 9 nucleotides matching TRBD1. The CDR3 runs 16 residues. CDR1 and CDR2 (germline): SGHVS, FNYEAQ. Trimming cost V 1 base and J 2 bases; bases outside gene matches: 3. The CDR3 loop reads CASSLGGTGTGNTIYF. CDR3 nucleotides: TGTGCCAGCAGCTTAGGAGGGACAGGGACTGGAAACACCATATATTTT.

This clonotype was detected ten times or more. This rearrangement joins TRBV29-1 to TRBJ2-4; perhaps TRBD1 as D (7 bases). V was cut by 4 bases and J by 1 base, with 17 bases left in between. The germline V gene has CDR1 SQVTM and CDR2 ANQGSEA. CDR3 length: 16 amino acids. CDR3 in amino acids: CSVVEGALSAKNIQYF. The CDR3 bases are TGCAGCGTTGTGGAGGGGGCGCTAAGTGCCAAAAACATTCAGTACTTC.

The chain carries TRBV11-2 and TRBJ2-1, with TRBD2 identical over 11 bases. The CDR3 runs 16 residues. CDR1 is SGHAT, CDR2 FQNNGV, per germline. Trimming at V came to 5 bases and at J to 5 bases, leaving 8 bases not matched to a gene. Here the CDR3 DNA reads TGTGCCAGCAGCCCCAGAACTAGCGGGAGAAACAATGAGCAGTTCTTC. Its protein is CASSPRTSGRNNEQFF. The full variable domain, completed using reference TRBV11-2 and TRBJ2-1, is EAGVAQSPRYKIIEKRQSVAFWCNPISGHATLYWYQQILGQGPKLLIQFQNNGVVDDSQLPKDRFSAERLKGVDSTLKIQPAKLEDSAVYLCASSPRTSGRNNEQFFGPGTRLTVL.

Ten or more counts support this clonotype. The chain couples TRBV12-3 or TRBV12-4 to TRBJ2-2; D unclear. Trimming removed 2 bases from V and 8 bases from J, with 12 bases in between. This CDR3 is 14 amino acids long. The DNA for the CDR3 is TGTGCCAGCAGTTTATTAGCCAATGGAGGGGAGCTGTTTTTT. Amino acids: CASSLLANGGELFF.

The chain recombines TRBV28 with TRBJ2-1; D possibly corresponds to TRBD1 (6 bases). This CDR3 spans 14 amino acids. Trimming pared 4 bases from V and 0 bases from J, leaving 7 bases between. Germline CDR1 MDHEN, CDR2 SYDVKM. The CDR3 DNA reads TGTGCCAGCAGTTACAGGGTCTCCTACAATGAGCAGTTCTTC. This gives the protein CASSYRVSYNEQFF.

This clonotype was observed many times. V gene TRBV5-1 combines with J gene TRBJ2-3, with a weak D call TRBD1 (6 bases). CDR1 and CDR2 (germline): SGHRS, YFSETQ. Trimming pared 3 bases from V and 2 bases from J, leaving 10 bases between. The CDR3 extends over 14 amino acids. As DNA, the CDR3 is TGCGCCAGCAGCTCGGGACACCCCACAGATACGCAGTATTTT. Residues: CASSSGHPTDTQYF.

This clonotype was seen ten or more times. The chain has TRBV10-2 and TRBJ1-1; TRBD1 matches at 7 bases. The CDR3 covers 15 residues. From germline, CDR1 is WSHSY and CDR2 SAAADI. With 6 bases clipped from V and 0 bases from J, the junction kept 7 bases outside the gene matches. Here the CDR3 reads CASRTTDRVNTEAFF. The CDR3 DNA sequence: TGCGCCAGCAGAACAACCGACAGGGTGAACACTGAAGCTTTCTTT.

V and J are TRBV10-3 and TRBJ2-5; 14 bases agree with TRBD2. V lost 10 bases to trimming and J lost 5 bases; unmatched junction nucleotides: 12. Germline assignment: CDR1 ENHRY and CDR2 SYGVKD. The CDR3 length is 16 residues. The CDR3 DNA reads as TGTGCCACCAACCCCGGACTAGCGGGGGGCAGGGAGACCCAGTACTTC. Its protein is CATNPGLAGGRETQYF.

This clonotype was seen repeatedly, ten times or more. V is TRBV12-3 or TRBV12-4 and J is TRBJ2-1; 7 positions agree with TRBD2. This CDR3 has 16 amino acids. The junction had 15 bases not matched to a gene; V was cut back by 6 bases and J by 7 bases. The CDR3, as DNA: TGTGCCAGCAGAGGCCAAAATGGACTAGTGGCGAATGAGCAGTTCTTC. It translates to CASRGQNGLVANEQFF.

The genes are TRBV12-3 or TRBV12-4 and TRBJ2-1, with 10 bases that match TRBD2. CDR3 length: 15 amino acids. V was pared by 3 bases and J by 7 bases, with 6 bases of the junction left unmatched. CDR3 amino acids: CASSFISGGANEQFF. CDR3 nucleotides: TGTGCCAGCAGTTTTATCAGCGGGGGGGCTAATGAGCAGTTCTTC.

The sample holds many counts of this clonotype. The rearrangement joins TRBV4-1 to TRBJ2-5; D ambiguous. Germline V gives CDR1 MGHRA, CDR2 YSYEKL. The CDR3 is made up of 15 amino acids. Trimming took off 3 bases at V and 2 bases at J, with 13 bases between the two ends. The CDR3 nucleotides read TGCGCCAGCAGCCAGGAATTTCGGAAACAAGAGACCCAGTACTTC. This encodes CASSQEFRKQETQYF.

This clonotype has a handful of counts. V gene TRBV12-3 or TRBV12-4 combines with J gene TRBJ2-3; 10 nucleotides align to TRBD2. The J segment lost 4 bases and the V segment lost 0 bases, leaving 7 bases of the junction unmatched. This CDR3 is built from 17 residues. The CDR3 is CASSLAQRGGLADTQYF. The CDR3, as DNA: TGTGCCAGCAGTTTAGCCCAGCGGGGGGGCCTGGCAGATACGCAGTATTTT.

This chain connects TRBV29-1 to TRBJ2-1, with 9 bases lining up with TRBD2. V was clipped by 1 base and J by 4 bases; unmatched bases: 17. Germline CDR1 is SQVTM and CDR2 is ANQGSEA. This CDR3 has 19 amino acids. CDR3 region: CSVEVGGEGMSGGYNEQFF. The DNA for the CDR3 is TGCAGCGTTGAAGTTGGTGGAGAGGGGATGAGCGGGGGGTACAATGAGCAGTTCTTC.

This clonotype was counted ten times or more. The chain uses TRBV5-1 and TRBJ1-1, with a possible D match to TRBD1 (5 bases). Germline V gives CDR1 SGHRS, CDR2 YFSETQ. The CDR3 is 15 residues long. Trimming took off 3 bases at V and 5 bases at J, with 17 bases between the two ends. The CDR3 reads CASSYTPGGGTEAFF. CDR3 coding DNA: TGCGCCAGCAGCTATACCCCTGGGGGAGGAACTGAAGCTTTCTTT. Full variable domain (outside the CDR3, taken from reference TRBV5-1 and TRBJ1-1): KAGVTQTPRYLIKTRGQQVTLSCSPISGHRSVSWYQQTPGQGLQFLFEYFSETQRNKGNFPGRFSGRQFSNSRSEMNVSTLELGDSALYLCASSYTPGGGTEAFFGQGTRLTVV.

Many counts were recorded for this clonotype. This rearrangement joins TRBV2 to TRBJ2-1; D unclear. CDR1 is SNHLY, CDR2 FYNNEI, per germline. CDR3 size: 12 residues. V lost 6 bases to trimming and J lost 7 bases, with 10 bases between them. CDR3 sequence (DNA): TGTGCCAGCAGCCCCCCTATTAATGAGCAGTTCTTC. The encoded protein is CASSPPINEQFF.

This clonotype was detected many times. The chain has TRBV12-3 or TRBV12-4 and TRBJ2-2, with a possible D match to TRBD1 (6 bases). The CDR3 consists of 16 residues. V was shortened by 4 bases and J by 0 bases, with 12 bases between the two germline ends. DNA for the CDR3: TGTGCCAGCAGTTCTACAGGGTACGCGAACACCGGGGAGCTGTTTTTT. It encodes CASSSTGYANTGELFF.